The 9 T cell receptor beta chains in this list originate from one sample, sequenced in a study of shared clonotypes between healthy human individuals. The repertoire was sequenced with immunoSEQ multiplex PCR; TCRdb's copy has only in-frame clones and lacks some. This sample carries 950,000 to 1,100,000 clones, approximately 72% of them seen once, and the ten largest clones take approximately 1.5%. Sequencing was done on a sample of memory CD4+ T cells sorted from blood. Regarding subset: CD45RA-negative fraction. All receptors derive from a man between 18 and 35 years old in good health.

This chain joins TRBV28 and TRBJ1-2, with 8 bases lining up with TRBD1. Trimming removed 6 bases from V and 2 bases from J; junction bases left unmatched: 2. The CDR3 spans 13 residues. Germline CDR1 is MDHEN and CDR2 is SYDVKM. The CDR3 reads CASRRTGNYGYTF. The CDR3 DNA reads TGTGCCAGCAGGCGGACAGGGAACTATGGCTACACCTTC.

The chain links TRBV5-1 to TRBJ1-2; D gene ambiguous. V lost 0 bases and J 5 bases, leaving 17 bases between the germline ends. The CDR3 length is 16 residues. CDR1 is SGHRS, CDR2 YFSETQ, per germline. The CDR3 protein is CASSLELTTGSYGYTF. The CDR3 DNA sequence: TGCGCCAGCAGCTTGGAGTTAACAACGGGGAGTTATGGCTACACCTTC.

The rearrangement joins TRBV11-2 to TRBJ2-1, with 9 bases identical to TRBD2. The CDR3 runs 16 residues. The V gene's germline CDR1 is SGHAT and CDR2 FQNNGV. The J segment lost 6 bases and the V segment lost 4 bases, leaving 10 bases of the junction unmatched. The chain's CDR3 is CASSSPGKRGVNEQFF. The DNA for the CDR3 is TGTGCCAGCAGCTCCCCGGGGAAGCGGGGGGTCAATGAGCAGTTCTTC. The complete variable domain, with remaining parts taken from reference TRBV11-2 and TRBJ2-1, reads EAGVAQSPRYKIIEKRQSVAFWCNPISGHATLYWYQQILGQGPKLLIQFQNNGVVDDSQLPKDRFSAERLKGVDSTLKIQPAKLEDSAVYLCASSSPGKRGVNEQFFGPGTRLTVL.

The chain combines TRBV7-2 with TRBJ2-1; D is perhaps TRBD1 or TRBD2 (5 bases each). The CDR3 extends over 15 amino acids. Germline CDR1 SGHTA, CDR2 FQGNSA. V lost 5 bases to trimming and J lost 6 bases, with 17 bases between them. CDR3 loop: CASSVGGSSSNEQFF. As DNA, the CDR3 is TGTGCCAGCAGCGTTGGGGGTAGCTCAAGCAATGAGCAGTTCTTC.

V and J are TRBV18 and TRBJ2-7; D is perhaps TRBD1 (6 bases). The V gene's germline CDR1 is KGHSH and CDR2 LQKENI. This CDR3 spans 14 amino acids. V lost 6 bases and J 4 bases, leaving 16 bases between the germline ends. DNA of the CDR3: TGTGCCAGCTCTCAGGGGAGATTTTTGTACGAGCAGTACTTC. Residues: CASSQGRFLYEQYF.

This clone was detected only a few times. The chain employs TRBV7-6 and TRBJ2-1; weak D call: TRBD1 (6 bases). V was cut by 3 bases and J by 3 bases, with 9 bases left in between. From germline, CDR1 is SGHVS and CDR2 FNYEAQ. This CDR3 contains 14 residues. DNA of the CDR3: TGTGCCAGCAGCTTTTCAGGGGACTACAATGAGCAGTTCTTC. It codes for CASSFSGDYNEQFF.

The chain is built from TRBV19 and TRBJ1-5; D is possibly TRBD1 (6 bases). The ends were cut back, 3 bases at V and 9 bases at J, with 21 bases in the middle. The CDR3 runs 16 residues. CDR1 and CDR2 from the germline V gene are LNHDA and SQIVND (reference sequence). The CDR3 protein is CASSIRGQSEGWPQHF. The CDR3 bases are TGTGCCAGTAGTATCAGGGGTCAGTCGGAGGGGTGGCCCCAGCATTTT.

CDR3 DNA: TGTGCCAGCAGCTTAGCGTGGCAGGCGGGTGAGCAGTTCTTC. Translating gives CASSLAWQAGEQFF. The genes are TRBV7-2 and TRBJ2-1; the D gene is possibly TRBD2 (5 bases). CDR1 and CDR2 (germline): SGHTA, FQGNSA. Trimming stripped 0 bases from V and 9 bases from J, with 12 bases between. The CDR3 length is 14 residues.

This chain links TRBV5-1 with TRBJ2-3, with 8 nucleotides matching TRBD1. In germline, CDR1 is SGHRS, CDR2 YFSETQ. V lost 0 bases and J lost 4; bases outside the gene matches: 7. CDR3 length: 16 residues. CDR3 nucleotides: TGCGCCAGCAGCTTGGAGGCGGCAGGGGGCGCAGATACGCAGTATTTT. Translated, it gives CASSLEAAGGADTQYF.